This passage covers 9 T cell receptor beta chains from one sample sequenced in a study of graft-versus-host responses after intestinal transplantation. TCRdb keeps only in-frame clones here, not all; method: immunoSEQ multiplex PCR. The sample records 35,000 to 45,000 clones, approximately 95% being singletons. Sample: PBMCs, taken roughly 110 weeks after intestinal transplantation. All receptors derive from a human patient who received an intestinal transplant, so some T cells may come from the graft donor.

The rearrangement uses TRBV9 and TRBJ2-5, with a weak D call TRBD2 (5 bases). The CDR3 runs 14 residues. CDR1 and CDR2 from the germline V gene are SGDLS and YYNGEE. The V and J ends lost 4 bases and 2 bases respectively, with 12 bases between them. The CDR3 spells CASSPRTGQETQYF. DNA of the CDR3: TGTGCCAGCAGCCCCCGAACGGGACAAGAGACCCAGTACTTC.

The chain links TRBV5-4 to TRBJ2-3, with D tentatively TRBD2 (6 bases). V lost 3 bases and J lost 0, with 8 bases in between. The CDR3 runs 14 residues. From germline, CDR1 is SGHNT and CDR2 YYREEE (reference sequence). The CDR3: CASSSGVSTDTQYF. The DNA for the CDR3 is TGTGCCAGCAGCTCGGGAGTTAGCACAGATACGCAGTATTTT. The entire variable domain, with the rest obtained from reference TRBV5-4 and TRBJ2-3, is as follows: ETGVTQSPTHLIKTRGQQVTLRCSSQSGHNTVSWYQQALGQGPQFIFQYYREEENGRGNFPPRFSGLQFPNYSSELNVNALELDDSALYLCASSSGVSTDTQYFGPGTRLTVL.

The V and J genes are TRBV6-5 and TRBJ1-1, with a possible D match to TRBD1 (6 bases). From germline, CDR1 is MNHEY and CDR2 SVGAGI. With 8 bases removed from V and 3 bases from J, the gap between germline ends came to 19 bases. The CDR3 is made up of 15 amino acids. CDR3 in DNA: TGTGCCAGCTGCGTTACGGGGGCAGGGGACACTGAAGCTTTCTTT. Its protein product is CASCVTGAGDTEAFF.

The chain recombines TRBV6-1 with TRBJ1-5; maybe TRBD1 (5 bases). Germline lookup yields CDR1 MNHNS and CDR2 SASEGT. V dropped 3 bases and J dropped 5 bases, with 8 bases sitting between them. This CDR3 has 13 residues. CDR3 protein: CASSEVGDQPQHF. The CDR3 nucleotides read TGTGCCAGCAGTGAGGTAGGGGATCAGCCCCAGCATTTT.

The chain links TRBV15 to TRBJ2-7; no clear D gene. CDR1 and CDR2 from the germline V gene are LNHNV and YYDKDF (reference sequence). The CDR3 spans 15 residues. V lost 3 bases to trimming and J lost 9 bases, with 21 bases between them. Here the CDR3 reads CATSRSPADLVRQYF. The CDR3 bases are TGTGCCACCAGCAGGTCCCCGGCCGACCTTGTGAGGCAGTACTTC.

This clone has a single count. The rearrangement links TRBV7-9 to TRBJ1-5; 7 bases are shared with TRBD1. CDR1 and CDR2 (germline): SEHNR, FQNEAQ (reference sequence). CDR3 length equals 15 residues. Unmatched junction bases numbered 3, after V lost 4 bases and J lost 0 bases. As DNA, the CDR3 is TGTGCCAGCAGCTCGTGGGACAGTAGCAATCAGCCCCAGCATTTT. Protein: CASSSWDSSNQPQHF.

The chain joins TRBV19 to TRBJ2-1; 7 bases map to TRBD2. Losses at the gene ends were 1 base for V and 3 bases for J; bases not matched to a gene: 3. From germline, CDR1 is LNHDA and CDR2 SQIVND (reference sequence). The CDR3 has 15 residues. In nucleotides, the CDR3 is TGTGCCAGTAGTATAGCTAGGACTAGCTACAATGAGCAGTTCTTC. This sequence encodes CASSIARTSYNEQFF.

The chain has TRBV10-3 and TRBJ2-7; D is unresolved. The CDR3 loop spans 12 amino acids. The ends were cut back, 3 bases at V and 5 bases at J, with 8 bases in the middle. From germline, CDR1 is ENHRY and CDR2 SYGVKD. CDR3 loop: CAISEETNEQYF. The CDR3 region has the DNA TGTGCCATCAGTGAAGAAACCAACGAGCAGTACTTC.

This clone was seen once. V and J are TRBV27 and TRBJ2-3; 8 nucleotides align to TRBD1. Per germline, CDR1 MNHEY and CDR2 SMNVEV (reference sequence). The ends lost 5 bases at V and 0 bases at J; junction bases unmatched: 7. The CDR3 covers 16 residues. The CDR3: CASSPWTGYSTDTQYF. The CDR3 nucleotides read TGTGCCAGCAGTCCCTGGACAGGGTATAGCACAGATACGCAGTATTTT.